The 6 T cell receptor beta chains presented below share a single source sample, sequenced in a study of CD8+ T cells in alopecia areata. Following RNA extraction, reverse transcription yielded cDNA that acted as the sequencing template. Measured with immunoSEQ multiplex PCR; TCRdb has only the in-frame clones, and not every one. The data hold around 70,000 clones, with over 25% observed a single time. Treatment: oral pan-JAK inhibitor, 5-10 mg twice daily. Sequencing used CD8+ T cells sorted from blood, obtained at week 4, from a patient treated with tofacitinib. The receptors derive from a human donor with alopecia areata.

The rearrangement joins TRBV15 to TRBJ2-1; 7 bases agree with TRBD1. The trim removed 4 bases at V and 4 bases at J, leaving 7 bases unmatched. From germline, CDR1 is LNHNV and CDR2 YYDKDF (reference sequence). The CDR3 is made up of 15 amino acids. The CDR3 here is CATSIPKTGYNEQFF. Here the CDR3 DNA reads TGTGCCACCAGCATTCCGAAGACAGGGTACAATGAGCAGTTCTTC.

This clone came up a few times. The chain carries TRBV30 and TRBJ2-2; D unresolved. There are 13 residues in the CDR3. The germline V and J ends were trimmed by 5 bases and 4 bases, with 11 bases remaining between them. Per the germline V gene, CDR1 is GTSNPN and CDR2 is SVGIG (reference sequence). CDR3 DNA: TGTGCCTGGGACTCTTTGGGCACCGGGGAGCTGTTTTTT. It encodes CAWDSLGTGELFF.

The gene calls are TRBV19 and TRBJ2-7; no clear D gene. This CDR3 is built from 14 residues. V lost 2 bases to trimming and J lost 3 bases, with 11 bases between them. CDR1 and CDR2 from the germline V gene are LNHDA and SQIVND (reference sequence). The CDR3 sequence: CASSIRGQFYEQYF. CDR3 in DNA: TGTGCCAGTAGTATAAGAGGCCAGTTCTACGAGCAGTACTTC.

This clone was counted a few times. The chain carries TRBV29-1 and TRBJ2-5, with 14 bases that match TRBD2. This CDR3 region has 17 residues. The germline V gene encodes CDR1 SQVTM and CDR2 ANQGSEA. Trimming removed 4 bases from V and 5 bases from J; junction bases left unmatched: 12. CDR3 DNA: TGCAGCGTTGTGACTAGCGGGAGGGAAATGGGTGGCGAGACCCAGTACTTC. Translated: CSVVTSGREMGGETQYF. The full variable domain, its missing parts supplied by reference TRBV29-1 and TRBJ2-5, is SAVISQKPSRDICQRGTSLTIQCQVDSQVTMMFWYRQQPGQSLTLIATANQGSEATYESGFVIDKFPISRPNLTFSTLTVSNMSPEDSSIYLCSVVTSGREMGGETQYFGPGTRLLVL.

The CDR3 DNA is TGTGCCAGCAGCCCAACCGCCGGGACAGGACCCTACGAGCAGTACTTC. Its translation: CASSPTAGTGPYEQYF. The chain combines TRBV7-9 with TRBJ2-7; 8 nucleotides align to TRBD1. Germline V CDR1 and CDR2: SEHNR, FQNEAQ (reference sequence). The J segment lost 2 bases and the V segment lost 5 bases, leaving 11 bases of the junction unmatched. This CDR3 contains 16 residues.

In this sample, this clone turned up a few times. V is TRBV30 and J is TRBJ2-5; D gene unclear. V lost 0 bases, J lost 2 bases, and 7 bases lay in between. CDR3 length: 13 residues. Germline V gene lookup returns CDR1 GTSNPN and CDR2 SVGIG (reference sequence). DNA for the CDR3: TGTGCCTGGAGTGTAGATACTCAAGAGACCCAGTACTTC. Translation: CAWSVDTQETQYF.